The source of this T cell receptor beta chain is a study of shared clonotypes between healthy human individuals. Study-level findings and limits: Clonotypes shared by all four sorted-subset donors had higher generation probabilities than non-shared clonotypes. Naive CD4 clonotypes were shared across several donors at around 5%.

Germline loops: CDR1 LNHDA, CDR2 SQIVND (reference sequence). V lost 1 base and J 6 bases, leaving 16 bases between the germline ends. This CDR3 has 16 amino acids. Sorted-subset replicate PCRs used approximately 190 ng of genomic DNA. This amount corresponded to some 30,000 T cell genomes. Only in-frame clones appear in the TCRdb table, and some are missing; sequencing was by immunoSEQ multiplex PCR. The table includes hundreds of thousands of clones, 80% to 95% detected once. As for this clone: Antigen unknown.

Naive CD8 cells lacked CD45RO, underwent positive selection for CCR7 and left out terminally differentiated effector memory CD45RA+ cells. The chain has TRBV19 and TRBJ2-1; TRBD2 might be the D (6 bases). Sequenced input: naive CD8+ T cells sorted from blood. This clonotype originated in a man aged 25-45 years in good health. DNA of the CDR3: TGTGCCAGTAGTATAGGGGACTTAGATTGGGGCAATGAGCAGTTCTTC. Translated, it gives CASSIGDLDWGNEQFF.